The 32 T cell receptor beta chains below come from one sample, sequenced in a study of T cells in Graves' hyperthyroidism and ophthalmopathy. The TCR beta CDR3 regions underwent amplification using RNA transcripts as the source. The HTBI primer set served for first-round RT-PCR of the TCR CDR3. TCRdb reprocessed the multiplex PCR reads via MiXCR and lists one record per CDR3 protein. The repertoire holds approximately 400,000 distinct CDR3 sequences, with roughly 15% as singletons. Material for sequencing was blood. These receptors were obtained from a woman in her twenties or thirties with Graves' ophthalmopathy.

The table lists this clonotype with many counts. V and J are TRBV28 and TRBJ2-7; D may be TRBD1 (5 bases). Deletions cut 5 bases from V and 3 bases from J, with 17 bases between. This CDR3 comprises 15 residues. Germline CDR1 and CDR2: MDHEN and SYDVKM. CDR3 amino acids: CASSRRRADLYEQYF. The CDR3 region has the DNA TGTGCCAGCAGTCGCCGCAGGGCCGACCTCTACGAGCAGTACTTC.

This clonotype has a count of ten or more. The chain employs TRBV6-5 and TRBJ2-2; D might be TRBD2 (6 bases). The CDR3 covers 15 residues. Germline-derived CDR1 and CDR2 are MNHEY and SVGAGI. V lost 2 bases and J 1 base, leaving 8 bases between the germline ends. The CDR3: CASSYTGENTGELFF. CDR3 nucleotides: TGTGCCAGCAGTTACACGGGGGAGAACACCGGGGAGCTGTTTTTT.

This clonotype was detected many times. The chain joins TRBV28 to TRBJ2-1; possible D gene TRBD1, 7 bases. Germline V CDR1 and CDR2: MDHEN, SYDVKM. CDR3 size: 15 residues. V was shortened by 6 bases and J by 5 bases, with 17 bases between the two germline ends. DNA for the CDR3: TGTGCCAGCAGCCGAGGAGGGGGCAGGCACAATGAGCAGTTCTTC. This gives the protein CASSRGGGRHNEQFF.

There are many counts of this clonotype. The rearrangement links TRBV18 to TRBJ2-1; no firm D call. The germline V gene has CDR1 KGHSH and CDR2 LQKENI. CDR3 size: 15 residues. Trimming left V 2 bases short and J 8 bases short, with 16 bases between. The CDR3 nucleotides read TGTGCCAGCTCACCAGGTTCCGGTAGGGTCGATGAGCAGTTCTTC. Protein sequence: CASSPGSGRVDEQFF.

This clonotype has a count of ten or more. The rearrangement links TRBV6-1 to TRBJ1-2; D is undetermined. The CDR3 has 15 residues. Germline CDR1 is MNHNS and CDR2 is SASEGT. V lost 4 bases and J lost 4, with 16 bases in between. Here the CDR3 reads CASSANQVFFYGYTF. CDR3 sequence (DNA): TGTGCCAGCAGTGCGAACCAGGTTTTCTTCTATGGCTACACCTTC.

There are many counts of this clonotype. The chain recombines TRBV7-9 with TRBJ2-1; possible D gene TRBD2, 5 bases. The CDR3 contains 13 residues. CDR1 is SEHNR and CDR2 is FQNEAQ in the germline V gene (reference sequence). Trimming took 5 bases from V and 3 from J, leaving 8 bases between them. The DNA of the CDR3 is TGTGCCAGCAGCGTCGGGGTCTACAATGAGCAGTTCTTC. Encoded protein: CASSVGVYNEQFF.

This clonotype was detected ten times or more. CDR3 amino acids: CASLPQGLTEAFF. The CDR3 nucleotides are TGTGCCAGCCTACCACAGGGTCTCACTGAAGCTTTCTTT. This chain joins TRBV6-1 and TRBJ1-1; TRBD1 might be the D (6 bases). CDR3 length equals 13 residues. Trimming pared 8 bases from V and 4 bases from J, leaving 14 bases between. The V gene's germline CDR1 is MNHNS and CDR2 SASEGT.

This clonotype has more than one count but fewer than ten. The chain couples TRBV28 to TRBJ1-2, with D unresolved. The CDR3 covers 14 residues. V dropped 10 bases and J dropped 0 bases, with 15 bases sitting between them. Germline CDR1 reads MDHEN; CDR2 reads SYDVKM. The CDR3 nucleotides read TGTGCCACCCATGAGCTGGGGACTAACTATGGCTACACCTTC. Translating gives CATHELGTNYGYTF.

This clonotype was detected only a few times. The rearrangement uses TRBV24-1 and TRBJ2-7; a possible D gene is TRBD1 (6 bases). This CDR3 contains 14 residues. Looked up from germline, CDR1 is KGHDR and CDR2 is SFDVKD. Trimming took off 9 bases at V and 9 bases at J, with 23 bases between the two ends. CDR3 in DNA: TGTGCCACCGTCTACCGGACAGACCTACGTAGGCAGTACTTC. This translates into CATVYRTDLRRQYF.

Details on this clonotype: This sequence may be a read error, since a much larger clone differs from it by one base. The chain recombines TRBV13 with TRBJ2-1, with 9 bases lining up with TRBD2. Germline V gene lookup returns CDR1 PRHDT and CDR2 FYEKMQ (reference sequence). The CDR3 contains 15 residues. CDR3 bases: TGTGACAGCAGCCGTGTGGGACTAGCCCTAAATGAGCAGTTCTTC. It translates to CDSSRVGLALNEQFF.

The sample holds many counts of this clonotype. The chain recombines TRBV28 with TRBJ2-7; 7 nucleotides line up with TRBD2. The CDR3 covers 17 residues. J was trimmed by 1 base and V by 5 bases; bases with no gene match: 14. Germline CDR1 MDHEN, CDR2 SYDVKM. CDR3 amino acids: CASSPVAWGGVSYEQYF. DNA of the CDR3: TGTGCCAGCAGTCCGGTAGCGTGGGGAGGGGTATCCTACGAGCAGTACTTC.

In its sample, this clonotype was seen many times. The chain combines TRBV6-1 with TRBJ2-7; D is perhaps TRBD1 (7 bases). Germline CDR1 is MNHNS and CDR2 is SASEGT. The CDR3 length is 15 residues. V was clipped by 3 bases and J by 0 bases, with 12 bases between them. The CDR3: CASSEEGASSYEQYF. The CDR3 coding sequence is TGTGCCAGCAGTGAGGAGGGGGCCAGCTCCTACGAGCAGTACTTC.

This clonotype appeared a few times. The rearrangement uses TRBV5-5 and TRBJ2-7, with D hard to call. CDR3 length: 15 residues. CDR1 SGHKS and CDR2 YYEKEE come from the germline V gene (reference sequence). With 0 bases removed from V and 6 bases from J, the gap between germline ends came to 16 bases. In DNA form, the CDR3 reads TGTGCCAGCAGCTTGGACATATTGGGCTTGGGCGAGCAGTACTTC. Protein sequence: CASSLDILGLGEQYF.

In this sample, this clonotype turned up a few times. The chain couples TRBV20-1 to TRBJ1-2; D gene unclear. The CDR3 covers 16 residues. Trimming removed 0 bases from V and 2 bases from J, with 16 bases in between. The germline V gene has CDR1 DFQATT and CDR2 SNEGSKA (reference sequence). CDR3 bases: TGCAGTGCTAGAGATCAAACTCTCCCGGAGAACTATGGCTACACCTTC. Translating it yields CSARDQTLPENYGYTF.

This chain connects TRBV27 to TRBJ2-7; D gene unclear. Looked up from germline, CDR1 is MNHEY and CDR2 is SMNVEV (reference sequence). The CDR3 is made up of 14 amino acids. V was cut by 0 bases and J by 5 bases, with 11 bases left in between. In DNA, the CDR3 is TGTGCCAGCAGTTTATCGGCGGCTCTGGACGAGCAGTACTTC. Residues: CASSLSAALDEQYF.

This clonotype was observed a handful of times. The rearrangement links TRBV24-1 to TRBJ2-7; D unresolved. V was shortened by 0 bases and J by 5 bases, with 1 base between the two germline ends. The CDR3 extends over 11 amino acids. Germline V gene lookup returns CDR1 KGHDR and CDR2 SFDVKD. The CDR3 here is CATSDLHEQYF. The CDR3, as DNA: TGTGCCACCAGTGATTTGCACGAGCAGTACTTC.

V usage is TRBV6-5 and J usage is TRBJ2-7; 7 bases map to TRBD2. The ends lost 8 bases at V and 0 bases at J; junction bases unmatched: 4. This CDR3 spans 13 amino acids. The germline V gene has CDR1 MNHEY and CDR2 SVGAGI. Here the CDR3 reads CASGGDASYEQYF. In DNA, the CDR3 is TGTGCCAGCGGGGGGGACGCCTCCTACGAGCAGTACTTC.

In this sample, this clonotype turned up a few times. V is TRBV10-3 and J is TRBJ1-3, with unresolved D. The CDR3 contains 15 residues. Germline V lookup: CDR1 ENHRY, CDR2 SYGVKD. Trimming left V 8 bases short and J 2 bases short, with 16 bases between. The CDR3 region is CAIRRQVEAGNTIYF. As DNA, the CDR3 is TGTGCCATCCGCAGGCAGGTCGAAGCTGGAAACACCATATATTTT.

There are many counts of this clonotype. This chain joins TRBV20-1 and TRBJ1-5; TRBD1 aligns across 7 bases. Germline CDR1 DFQATT, CDR2 SNEGSKA (reference sequence). The trim removed 5 bases at V and 4 bases at J, leaving 11 bases unmatched. This CDR3 contains 15 residues. CDR3: CSAHRGTEENQPQHF. The CDR3 DNA follows: TGCAGTGCTCATCGGGGGACAGAAGAAAATCAGCCCCAGCATTTT.

This clonotype appeared many times. V and J are TRBV12-3 or TRBV12-4 and TRBJ2-3; tentative D call: TRBD2 (5 bases). This CDR3 spans 13 amino acids. V shed 3 bases and J shed 8 bases, with 12 bases lying between them. In DNA, the CDR3 is TGTGCCAGCAGTTTGATGTCGGGGAGTACGCAGTATTTT. This sequence encodes CASSLMSGSTQYF.

The chain is built from TRBV5-4 and TRBJ2-3, with D uncertain. Between the trimmed V and J ends, which lost 2 bases and 3 bases, there was a span of 10 bases. The CDR3 covers 14 residues. Germline-derived CDR1 and CDR2 are SGHNT and YYREEE (reference sequence). The CDR3 DNA is TGTGCCAGCAGCTTCCTGACTGTAACAGATACGCAGTATTTT. Translating gives CASSFLTVTDTQYF.

In its sample, this clonotype was seen many times. The chain employs TRBV30 and TRBJ2-6, with D perhaps TRBD1 (5 bases). The V and J ends lost 8 bases and 2 bases respectively, with 19 bases between them. The CDR3 has 16 residues. Per the germline V gene, CDR1 is GTSNPN and CDR2 is SVGIG (reference sequence). Written as DNA, the CDR3 is TGTGCCCATACGACAGCTCCGGTGCCTGGGGCCAACGTCCTGACTTTC. It is translated as CAHTTAPVPGANVLTF.

The sample holds many counts of this clonotype. The J gene is TRBJ2-3, the V gene TRBV20-1; 10 bases are shared with TRBD2. Trimming took 0 bases from V and 9 from J; bases not matched to a gene: 12. This CDR3 comprises 16 residues. Germline V gene sequence: CDR1 DFQATT, CDR2 SNEGSKA (reference sequence). The CDR3 region has the DNA TGCAGTGCTAGAGATATGCCCAGCGGGGGGGCGGTCACGCAGTATTTT. It codes for CSARDMPSGGAVTQYF.

A remark on this clonotype: A much larger clone differs by one base, so this may be a read error. The gene calls are TRBV19 and TRBJ1-1, with a tentative D call TRBD1 (5 bases). Germline V lookup: CDR1 LNHDA, CDR2 SQIVND (reference sequence). Between the trimmed V and J ends, which lost 7 bases and 4 bases, there was a span of 22 bases. This CDR3 comprises 16 residues. For the CDR3, the DNA is TGTGCCAGTATCGTACGCCGCGGGGGTTTGCGCACTGAAGCTTTCTTT. Translating gives CASIVRRGGLRTEAFF.

This clonotype has only a few counts. This may arise from a read error, as a much more abundant clone is one base away. The CDR3 sequence is CASSYGGSGANVLTF. As DNA, the CDR3 is TGTGCCAGCAGTTACGGGGGGTCTGGGGCCAACGTCCTGACTTTC. The chain couples TRBV6-6 to TRBJ2-6, with D maybe TRBD2 (6 bases). The V end was cut by 2 bases, the J end by 1 base, with 6 bases between. The CDR3 extends over 15 amino acids. Germline assignment: CDR1 MNHNY and CDR2 SVGAGI (reference sequence).

This clonotype was seen at least ten times. The chain links TRBV18 to TRBJ2-2; D call uncertain. This CDR3 spans 14 amino acids. The germline CDR1 and CDR2 sequences are KGHSH and LQKENI. V dropped 4 bases and J dropped 6 bases, with 12 bases sitting between them. CDR3 sequence: CASSLTAVSGELFF. The CDR3 DNA reads TGTGCCAGCTCACTCACGGCTGTATCCGGGGAGCTGTTTTTT.

This clonotype was picked up many times. The CDR3 loop reads CASSEEGTGSYEQYF. CDR3 nucleotides: TGTGCCAGCAGTGAAGAGGGGACAGGGAGCTACGAGCAGTACTTC. This chain uses TRBV6-1 with TRBJ2-7; 9 bases agree with TRBD1. Unmatched junction bases numbered 4, after V lost 1 base and J lost 3 bases. The CDR3 is 15 amino acids. From germline, CDR1 is MNHNS and CDR2 SASEGT.

This clonotype was detected ten times or more. The gene calls are TRBV20-1 and TRBJ1-2, with D possibly TRBD1 on 5 matching bases. CDR1 is DFQATT and CDR2 is SNEGSKA in the germline V gene (reference sequence). The V end lost 0 bases, the J end lost 4 bases, and 21 bases lay between the germline ends. The CDR3 has 17 residues. The DNA of the CDR3 is TGCAGTGCTAGAGATTACGCGGGGCGCACTTCGACCTATGGCTACACCTTC. Translation: CSARDYAGRTSTYGYTF.

This clonotype was observed many times. J is TRBJ1-1 and V is TRBV3-1; tentatively, D is TRBD1 (6 bases). The CDR3 consists of 14 residues. Germline assignment: CDR1 LGHDT and CDR2 YNNKEL (reference sequence). With 1 base removed from V and 6 bases from J, the gap between germline ends came to 12 bases. The CDR3 loop reads CASSQAGQSAEAFF. The CDR3 DNA sequence: TGTGCCAGCAGCCAAGCAGGACAGAGCGCTGAAGCTTTCTTT.

This clonotype was observed at least ten times. As DNA, the CDR3 is TGTGCCTGGAGTGTACTATGGAACACTGAAGCTTTCTTT. This encodes CAWSVLWNTEAFF. The chain recombines TRBV30 with TRBJ1-1; D is uncertain. The CDR3 sequence is 13 residues long. Per the germline V gene, CDR1 is GTSNPN and CDR2 is SVGIG (reference sequence). Trimming stripped 0 bases from V and 1 base from J, with 6 bases between. The full variable domain, rest sourced from reference TRBV30 and TRBJ1-1, is SQTIHQWPATLVQPVGSPLSLECTVEGTSNPNLYWYRQAAGRGLQLLFYSVGIGQISSEVPQNLSASRPQDRQFILSSKKLLLSDSGFYLCAWSVLWNTEAFFGQGTRLTVV.

This clonotype was seen many times. The V gene is TRBV27, the J gene TRBJ2-3; no clear D. The length of the CDR3 is 12 residues. The germline gives CDR1 MNHEY, CDR2 SMNVEV (reference sequence). Trimming cost V 8 bases and J 4 bases, with 10 bases left between them. In DNA form, the CDR3 reads TGTGCCAGCGGAAGCTTCCCAGATACGCAGTATTTT. Its translation is CASGSFPDTQYF.

At least ten counts were recorded for this clonotype. The chain recombines TRBV3-1 with TRBJ1-1; D is undetermined. Germline CDR1 and CDR2: LGHDT and YNNKEL (reference sequence). This CDR3 is built from 16 residues. V was shortened by 3 bases and J by 3 bases, with 17 bases between the two germline ends. CDR3 in DNA: TGTGCCAGCAGCCACAGATTAACGTTACGGCACACTGAAGCTTTCTTT. Translation: CASSHRLTLRHTEAFF.